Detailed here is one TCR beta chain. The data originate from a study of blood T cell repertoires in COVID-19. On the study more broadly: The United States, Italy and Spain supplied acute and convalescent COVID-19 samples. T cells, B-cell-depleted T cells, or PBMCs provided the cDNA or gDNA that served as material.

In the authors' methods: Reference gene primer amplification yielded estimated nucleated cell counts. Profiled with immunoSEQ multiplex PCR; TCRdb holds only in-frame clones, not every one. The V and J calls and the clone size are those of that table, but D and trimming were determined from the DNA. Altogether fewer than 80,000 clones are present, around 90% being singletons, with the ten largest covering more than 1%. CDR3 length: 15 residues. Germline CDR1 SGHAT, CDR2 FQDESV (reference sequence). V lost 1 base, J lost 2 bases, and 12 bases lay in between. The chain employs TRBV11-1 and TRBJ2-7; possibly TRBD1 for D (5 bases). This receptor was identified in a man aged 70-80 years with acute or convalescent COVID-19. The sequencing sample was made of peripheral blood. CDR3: CASSLEKAGTYEQYF. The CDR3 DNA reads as TGTGCCAGCAGCTTAGAGAAGGCAGGGACCTACGAGCAGTACTTC. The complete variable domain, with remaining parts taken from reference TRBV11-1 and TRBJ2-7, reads EAEVAQSPRYKITEKSQAVAFWCDPISGHATLYWYRQILGQGPELLVQFQDESVVDDSQLPKDRFSAERLKGVDSTLKIQPAELGDSAMYLCASSLEKAGTYEQYFGPGTRLTVT.